The rows below give T cell receptor beta chains drawn from one sample of a study of T cell repertoires in cytomegalovirus infection. No antigen is known for these receptors. TCRdb reprocessed the reads with MiXCR, giving one entry per CDR3 protein. This sample has 50,000 or so distinct CDR3 sequences, with about 20% found just once. Material for sequencing was PBMCs, sequenced either directly or after in vitro stimulation (not recorded which). These receptors all stem from a human donor in good health (CMV status not recorded). Some clones in this sample may be carry-over from other donors' samples. Each CDR3 is given with its conserved first and last residue. The order of the fields is J gene, D gene, V gene, CDR3 protein. The D gene is left open where the match is weak.

j_gene: TRBJ1-2
d_gene: TRBD1
v_gene: TRBV9
CDR3aa: CASSVGGQGRGYTF

j_gene: TRBJ1-2
d_gene: -
v_gene: TRBV7-2
CDR3aa: CASSLGTEYGYTF

j_gene: TRBJ1-1
d_gene: -
v_gene: TRBV6-1
CDR3aa: CASLKGVRANTEAFF

j_gene: TRBJ2-1
d_gene: -
v_gene: TRBV7-2
CDR3aa: CASSRSPYNEQFF

j_gene: TRBJ1-2
d_gene: -
v_gene: TRBV5-4
CDR3aa: CASSLAGQLLGYGYTF

j_gene: TRBJ2-7
d_gene: -
v_gene: TRBV7-9
CDR3aa: CASSLGGADYEQYF

j_gene: TRBJ1-2
d_gene: TRBD1
v_gene: TRBV7-2
CDR3aa: CASRRRTGNYGYTF

j_gene: TRBJ2-5
d_gene: TRBD2
v_gene: TRBV7-2
CDR3aa: CASSLGPSAGQETQYF

j_gene: TRBJ1-4
d_gene: TRBD1
v_gene: TRBV2
CDR3aa: CASKRGQAFNEKLFF

j_gene: TRBJ1-1
d_gene: -
v_gene: TRBV27
CDR3aa: CASSLNVMNTEAFF

j_gene: TRBJ1-6
d_gene: -
v_gene: TRBV9
CDR3aa: CASGGVNSPLHF

j_gene: TRBJ1-4
d_gene: TRBD1
v_gene: TRBV7-2
CDR3aa: CASSPQGAGGWWF

j_gene: TRBJ1-2
d_gene: -
v_gene: TRBV20-1
CDR3aa: CSARLRALYGYTF

j_gene: TRBJ1-2
d_gene: -
v_gene: TRBV6-1
CDR3aa: CASSPGVADGYTF

j_gene: TRBJ2-3
d_gene: -
v_gene: TRBV12-3/TRBV12-4
CDR3aa: CASSPDLSTDTQYF

j_gene: TRBJ1-1
d_gene: -
v_gene: TRBV2
CDR3aa: CASRTVGWGTEAFF

j_gene: TRBJ1-1
d_gene: -
v_gene: TRBV11-2
CDR3aa: CASSFMSRATEAFF

j_gene: TRBJ1-5
d_gene: -
v_gene: TRBV9
CDR3aa: CASSGGDVYSNQPQHF

j_gene: TRBJ1-2
d_gene: -
v_gene: TRBV7-2
CDR3aa: CASSRTAANYGYTF

j_gene: TRBJ2-3
d_gene: TRBD1
v_gene: TRBV6-8
CDR3aa: CASSPGTGGTDTQYF

j_gene: TRBJ1-2
d_gene: -
v_gene: TRBV2
CDR3aa: CASSGRLSNYGYTF

j_gene: TRBJ2-6
d_gene: TRBD2
v_gene: TRBV6-6
CDR3aa: CASSRLAGASGANVLTF

j_gene: TRBJ1-4
d_gene: TRBD1
v_gene: TRBV23-1
CDR3aa: CASSPRGSLDEKLFF

j_gene: TRBJ1-6
d_gene: TRBD1
v_gene: TRBV12-3/TRBV12-4
CDR3aa: CATSRDRNSPLHF

j_gene: TRBJ2-7
d_gene: TRBD1
v_gene: TRBV12-3/TRBV12-4
CDR3aa: CASSQGTGIPYEQYF